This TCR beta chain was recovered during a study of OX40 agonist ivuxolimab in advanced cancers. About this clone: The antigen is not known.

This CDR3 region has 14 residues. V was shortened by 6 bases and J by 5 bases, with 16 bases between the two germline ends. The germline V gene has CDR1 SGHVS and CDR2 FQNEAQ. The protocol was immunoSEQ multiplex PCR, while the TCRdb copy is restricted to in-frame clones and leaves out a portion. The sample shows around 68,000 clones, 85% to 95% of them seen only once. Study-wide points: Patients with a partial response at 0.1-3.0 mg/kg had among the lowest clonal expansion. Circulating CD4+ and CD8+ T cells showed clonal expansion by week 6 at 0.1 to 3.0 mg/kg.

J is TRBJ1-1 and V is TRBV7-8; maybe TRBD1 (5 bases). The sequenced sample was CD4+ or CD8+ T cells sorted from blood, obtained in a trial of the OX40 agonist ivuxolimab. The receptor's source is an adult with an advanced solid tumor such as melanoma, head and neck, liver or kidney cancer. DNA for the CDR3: TGTGCCAGCAGTTCTACCTACGGGGGGACTGAAGCTTTCTTT. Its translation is CASSSTYGGTEAFF.